These 18 T cell receptor delta chains share one sample of origin, sequenced in a study of Vδ1+ human thymocytes. Overall study results and limits: Highly polyclonal TRG and TRD repertoires with Gaussian CDR3 length distributions appeared in thymus.

Extracted RNA was reverse transcribed into cDNA. Multiplex PCR used pooled V-gene forward primers and a constant-region reverse primer to amplify CDR3s. TCRdb reapplied CATT to the multiplex PCR reads. The sample carries around 24,000 delta-chain clones, about 29% recorded once. Their cognate antigens are unknown. Sequencing was done on a sample of Vdelta1+ gamma-delta thymocytes from the thymus. Indicated subset: FACS-sorted CD3+ TCRalphabeta- TCRVdelta1+ TCRVdelta2- thymocytes. All receptors come from a boy in the first two years of life who had congenital heart surgery.

The chain is built from TRDV1 and TRDJ1; 9 nucleotides agree with TRDD3. The CDR3 is made up of 18 amino acids. The junction had 12 bases not matched to a gene; V was cut back by 4 bases and J by 0 bases. Per the germline V gene, CDR1 is TSWWSYY and CDR2 is QGS. Here the CDR3 DNA reads TGTGCTCTTGGGGGGCCTCCCGGGGGATACTCTTACACCGATAAACTCATCTTT. It yields the protein CALGGPPGGYSYTDKLIF.

Only a few counts were recorded for this clone. This chain links TRDV1 with TRDJ1; possible D gene TRDD3, 6 bases. Trimming removed 0 bases at V and 5 bases at J, with 19 bases between. Germline loops: CDR1 TSWWSYY, CDR2 QGS. This CDR3 has 17 amino acids. The CDR3 sequence: CALGELDLQGDPDKLIF. The CDR3 DNA reads as TGTGCTCTTGGGGAACTAGACCTACAAGGGGATCCGGATAAACTCATCTTT.

As for this clone: No DNA is shown, since the ends of the CDR3 on it are uncertain; the CDR3 is the one TCRdb lists. V is TRAV29/DV5 and J is TRDJ1; the DNA was not compared with TRDD3, the D call given in the table. CDR1 is NSMFDY, CDR2 ISSIKDK, per germline. With termini counted, the CDR3 has 26 amino acids. CDR3 protein: CSVLLCSVRRSETGGLLNYNTDKLIF.

Comments on this clone: A much larger clone lies one base from this, so it may be a read error. This specimen includes other DNA sequences encoding the same CDR3. The rearrangement uses TRDV2 and TRDJ1; D is unclear. Looked up from germline, CDR1 is GEAIGNYY and CDR2 is EKD. The CDR3 has 10 amino acids. The CDR3 DNA sequence: TGTGCCTGTGAACCCGATAAGCTCATCTTT. This gives the protein CACEPDKLIF.

Note on this clone: Since a far larger clone is one base different, this is likely a read error. The chain couples TRDV2 to TRDJ2; D possibly corresponds to TRDD3 (5 bases). The CDR3 has 15 residues. CDR1 and CDR2 (germline): GEAIGNYY, EKD. The V gene lost 2 bases and the J gene lost 8 bases, with 17 bases spanning the gap. The CDR3: CACDKVRRMGAQLFF. In DNA, the CDR3 is TGTGCCTGTGACAAGGTACGGAGGATGGGGGCACAACTCTTCTTT.

The rearrangement joins TRDV1 to TRDJ1, with 10 bases fitting TRDD3. Germline V gene sequence: CDR1 TSWWSYY, CDR2 QGS. After removal of 0 bases from V and 2 bases from J, the junction contained 9 bases not matched to a gene. The CDR3 has 18 residues. CDR3 amino acids: CALGELRWGIGGTDKLIF. Here the CDR3 DNA reads TGTGCTCTTGGGGAACTCCGCTGGGGGATAGGGGGGACCGATAAACTCATCTTT.

To note about this clone: Distinct nucleotide sequences in the sample also encode this CDR3. V gene TRDV1 combines with J gene TRDJ1, with D possibly being TRDD2 or TRDD3 (5 bases each). The germline V and J ends were trimmed by 1 base and 2 bases, with 38 bases remaining between them. The germline gives CDR1 TSWWSYY, CDR2 QGS. This CDR3 comprises 24 residues. The CDR3 reads CALGERVLGPTIGAGHLSTDKLIF. In DNA, the CDR3 is TGTGCTCTTGGGGAACGAGTTTTAGGACCTACGATAGGGGCTGGGCACCTTTCGACCGATAAACTCATCTTT.

The V and J genes are TRDV1 and TRDJ1; D might be TRDD3 (6 bases). The V gene's germline CDR1 is TSWWSYY and CDR2 QGS. Trimming pared 1 base from V and 3 bases from J, leaving 18 bases between. CDR3 size: 17 residues. The CDR3 bases are TGTGCTCTTGGGGAACCCAGGGGGAATCGGTGGGCCGATAAACTCATCTTT. As protein: CALGEPRGNRWADKLIF.

With respect to this clone: Other nucleotide sequences from this sample produce the same CDR3. V is TRDV1 and J is TRDJ1; no clear D. Germline CDR1 reads TSWWSYY; CDR2 reads QGS. Trimming removed 2 bases from V and 0 bases from J, with 22 bases in between. This CDR3 is built from 19 residues. CDR3 nucleotides: TGTGCTCTTGGGGAATTGAGAGGTGGACAACTCGAGTACACCGATAAACTCATCTTT. This gives the protein CALGELRGGQLEYTDKLIF.

V usage is TRDV1 and J usage is TRDJ1, with D unresolved. Trimming stripped 2 bases from V and 1 base from J, with 17 bases between. CDR3 length: 17 amino acids. CDR1 is TSWWSYY and CDR2 is QGS in the germline V gene. The DNA of the CDR3 is TGTGCTCTTGGGGAAAGAGGGCCAAGCTCAGGCACCGATAAACTCATCTTT. Translating it yields CALGERGPSSGTDKLIF.

As to this clone: In the same sample, other DNA sequences code for this CDR3. The V call is TRDV1, the J call TRDJ1; TRDD2 matches at 8 bases. The CDR3 extends over 24 amino acids. Unmatched junction bases numbered 27, after V lost 0 bases and J lost 0 bases. CDR1 and CDR2 from the germline V gene are TSWWSYY and QGS. This chain's CDR3 is CALGELGASYVSWSRSRDTDKLIF. Here the CDR3 DNA reads TGTGCTCTTGGGGAACTCGGGGCTTCCTACGTCTCCTGGTCTCGTTCGCGGGACACCGATAAACTCATCTTT.

This clone is labeled as medium-sized (0.01 to 0.1%). J is TRDJ1 and V is TRDV1, with 12 bases lining up with TRDD3. The germline CDR1 and CDR2 sequences are TSWWSYY and QGS. The CDR3 is made up of 21 amino acids. Unmatched junction bases numbered 23, after V lost 6 bases and J lost 3 bases. The CDR3 sequence: CALGHFNTRSFNWGIPDKLIF. For the CDR3, the DNA is TGTGCTCTTGGCCACTTTAATACCAGGAGTTTCAACTGGGGGATACCCGATAAACTCATCTTT.

This chain uses TRDV1 with TRDJ1; perhaps TRDD2 as D (5 bases). This CDR3 comprises 15 residues. V lost 5 bases, J lost 10 bases, and 23 bases lay in between. Germline loops: CDR1 TSWWSYY, CDR2 QGS. In DNA, the CDR3 is TGTGCTCTTGGGCAACCCCCCCTTCGCCCCGTCGGACTCATCTTT. Protein sequence: CALGQPPLRPVGLIF.

V is TRDV1 and J is TRDJ1, with 7 bases that match TRDD3. Per germline, CDR1 TSWWSYY and CDR2 QGS. The V segment lost 2 bases and the J segment 0 bases; nucleotides outside the gene matches: 12. The CDR3 has 18 amino acids. The CDR3 is CALGEFFVGDSYTDKLIF. The CDR3 DNA follows: TGTGCTCTTGGGGAATTCTTTGTGGGGGACTCGTACACCGATAAACTCATCTTT.

Note on this clone: Other DNA sequences in the sample encode the same CDR3. The J gene is TRDJ1, the V gene TRDV1; D is perhaps TRDD3 (6 bases). Germline CDR1 TSWWSYY, CDR2 QGS. V was trimmed by 3 bases and J by 5 bases, leaving 40 bases between them. This CDR3 has 23 amino acids. This CDR3 reads CALGEPIYRRLTRGGDWGDKLIF. DNA of the CDR3: TGTGCTCTTGGGGAGCCTATCTATAGGCGCCTTACGCGCGGGGGAGATTGGGGGGATAAACTCATCTTT.

The V call is TRDV1, the J call TRDJ1; 9 bases map to TRDD2. The CDR3 extends over 19 amino acids. The V gene end was trimmed by 5 bases and the J gene end by 0 bases; junction bases not matched to a gene: 16. Germline loops: CDR1 TSWWSYY, CDR2 QGS. In DNA, the CDR3 is TGTGCTCTTGGGATGTGGGCCTTCCTACCGCTGGGGGACACCGATAAACTCATCTTT. Encoded protein: CALGMWAFLPLGDTDKLIF.

There are a few counts of this clone. V is TRDV1 and J is TRDJ1; D uncertain. The CDR3 extends over 14 amino acids. V lost 0 bases to trimming and J lost 0 bases, with 5 bases between them. The germline gives CDR1 TSWWSYY, CDR2 QGS. In nucleotides, the CDR3 is TGTGCTCTTGGGGAACTTCGGTACACCGATAAACTCATCTTT. Its translation is CALGELRYTDKLIF.

This clone was picked up a small number of times. At one end the junction does not follow the germline gene, possibly because of a read error. The chain joins TRDV1 to TRDJ1, with 13 bases fitting TRDD3. This CDR3 comprises 18 residues. Germline V gene data show CDR1 as TSWWSYY and CDR2 as QGS. CDR3 loop: CALGPPSNWGIRSDKPIF. The DNA of the CDR3 is TGTGCTCTTGGGCCGCCTTCCAACTGGGGGATACGATCCGATAAACCCATCTTT.